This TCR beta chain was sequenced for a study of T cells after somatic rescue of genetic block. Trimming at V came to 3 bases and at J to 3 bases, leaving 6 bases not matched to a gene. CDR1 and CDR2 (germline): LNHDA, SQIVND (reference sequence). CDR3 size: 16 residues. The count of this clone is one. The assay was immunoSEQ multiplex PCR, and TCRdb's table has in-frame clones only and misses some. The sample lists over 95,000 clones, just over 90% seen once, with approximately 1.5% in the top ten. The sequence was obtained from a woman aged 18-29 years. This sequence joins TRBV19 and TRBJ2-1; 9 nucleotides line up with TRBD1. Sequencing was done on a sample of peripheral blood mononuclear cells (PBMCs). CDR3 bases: TGTGCCAGTAGTATTGGCCCGGGACAGGGCTACAATGAGCAGTTCTTC. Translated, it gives CASSIGPGQGYNEQFF.